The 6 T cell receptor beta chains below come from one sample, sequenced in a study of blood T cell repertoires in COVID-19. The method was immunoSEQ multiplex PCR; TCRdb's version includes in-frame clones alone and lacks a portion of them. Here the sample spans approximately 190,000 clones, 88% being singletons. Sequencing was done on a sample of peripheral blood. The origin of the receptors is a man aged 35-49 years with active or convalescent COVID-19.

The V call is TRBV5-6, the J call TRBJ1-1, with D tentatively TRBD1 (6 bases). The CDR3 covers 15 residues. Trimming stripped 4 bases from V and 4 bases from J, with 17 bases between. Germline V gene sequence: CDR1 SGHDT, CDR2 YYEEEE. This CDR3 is CASSDLQGRGTEAFF. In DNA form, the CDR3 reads TGTGCCAGCAGCGATTTACAGGGTAGGGGCACTGAAGCTTTCTTT. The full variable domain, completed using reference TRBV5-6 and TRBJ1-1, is DAGVTQSPTHLIKTRGQQVTLRCSPKSGHDTVSWYQQALGQGPQFIFQYYEEEERQRGNFPDRFSGHQFPNYSSELNVNALLLGDSALYLCASSDLQGRGTEAFFGQGTRLTVV.

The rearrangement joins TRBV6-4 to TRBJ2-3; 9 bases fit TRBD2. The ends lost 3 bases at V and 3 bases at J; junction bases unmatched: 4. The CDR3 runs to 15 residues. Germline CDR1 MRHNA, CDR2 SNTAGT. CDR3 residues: CASSENSGSTDTQYF. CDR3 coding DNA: TGTGCCAGCAGTGAAAATAGCGGGAGTACAGATACGCAGTATTTT.

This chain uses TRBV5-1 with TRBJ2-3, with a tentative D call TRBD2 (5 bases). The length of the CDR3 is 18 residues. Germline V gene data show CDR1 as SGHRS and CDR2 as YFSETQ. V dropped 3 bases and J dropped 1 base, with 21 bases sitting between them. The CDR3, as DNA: TGCGCCAGCAGCTCCTGGCACTTGGAGTACGGGGGCACAGATACGCAGTATTTT. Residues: CASSSWHLEYGGTDTQYF.

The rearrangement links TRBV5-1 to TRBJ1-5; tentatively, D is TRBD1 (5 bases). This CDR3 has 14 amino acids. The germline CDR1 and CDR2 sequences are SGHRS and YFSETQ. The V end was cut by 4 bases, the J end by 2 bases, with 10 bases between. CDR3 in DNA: TGCGCCAGCAGCATAGACAGTGGCAATCAGCCCCAGCATTTT. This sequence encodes CASSIDSGNQPQHF.

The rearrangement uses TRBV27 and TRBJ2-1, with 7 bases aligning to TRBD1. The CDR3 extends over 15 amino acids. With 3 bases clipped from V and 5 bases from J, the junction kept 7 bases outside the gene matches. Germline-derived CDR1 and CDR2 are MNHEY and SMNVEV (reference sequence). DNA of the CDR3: TGTGCCAGCAGTTTCGTCGGGACAGAGAACAATGAGCAGTTCTTC. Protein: CASSFVGTENNEQFF.

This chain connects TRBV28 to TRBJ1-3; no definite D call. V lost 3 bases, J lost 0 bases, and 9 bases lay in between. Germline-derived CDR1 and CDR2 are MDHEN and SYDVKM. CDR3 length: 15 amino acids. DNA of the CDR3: TGTGCCAGCAGTTTGGCTGGTCCCTCTGGAAACACCATATATTTT. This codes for CASSLAGPSGNTIYF.